The source of this TCR beta chain is a study of blood T cell repertoires in COVID-19. Overall study context: PBMCs, B-cell-depleted T cells, or T cells provided the cDNA or gDNA that made up the material.

The assay was immunoSEQ multiplex PCR, and TCRdb's table has in-frame clones only and misses some. The data show hundreds of thousands of clones, over 75% seen once. The study recruited people aged roughly 18 to 100 years across about two dozen US areas. Trimming at V came to 7 bases and at J to 4 bases, leaving 9 bases not matched to a gene. From germline, CDR1 is WNHNN and CDR2 SYGVQD (reference sequence). This CDR3 contains 14 residues. The receptor was derived from a woman younger than 30 who had recovered from COVID-19. The specimen sequenced was PBMCs or T cells enriched from blood (not recorded which). This sequence joins TRBV10-1 and TRBJ2-5, with TRBD1 matching 7 bases. In nucleotides, the CDR3 is TGCGCCAGCAAAAGACAGGGATCGGGAGAGACCCAGTACTTC. Its translation is CASKRQGSGETQYF.